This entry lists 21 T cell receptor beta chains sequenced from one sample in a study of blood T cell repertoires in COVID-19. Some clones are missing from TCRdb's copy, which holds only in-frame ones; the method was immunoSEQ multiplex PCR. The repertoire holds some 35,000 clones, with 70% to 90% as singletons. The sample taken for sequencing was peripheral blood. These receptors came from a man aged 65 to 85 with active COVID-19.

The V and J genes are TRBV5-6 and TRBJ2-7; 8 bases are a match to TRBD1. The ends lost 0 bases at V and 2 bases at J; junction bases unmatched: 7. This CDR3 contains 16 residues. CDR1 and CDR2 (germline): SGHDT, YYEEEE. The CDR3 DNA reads TGTGCCAGCAGCTTGGCCCTGGGACAGGTAACCTACGAGCAGTACTTC. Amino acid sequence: CASSLALGQVTYEQYF.

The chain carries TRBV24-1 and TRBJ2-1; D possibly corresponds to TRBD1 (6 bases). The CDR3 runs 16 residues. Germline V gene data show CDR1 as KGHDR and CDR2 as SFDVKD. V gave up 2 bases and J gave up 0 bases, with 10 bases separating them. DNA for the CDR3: TGTGCCACCAGTGATTCCACAGGGAGCTCCTACAATGAGCAGTTCTTC. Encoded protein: CATSDSTGSSYNEQFF.

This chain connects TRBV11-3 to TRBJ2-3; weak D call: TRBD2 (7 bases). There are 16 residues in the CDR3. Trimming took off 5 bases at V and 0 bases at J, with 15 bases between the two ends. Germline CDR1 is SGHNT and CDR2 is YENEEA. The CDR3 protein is CASSPEGGMSTDTQYF. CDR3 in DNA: TGTGCCAGCAGCCCAGAGGGGGGGATGAGCACAGATACGCAGTATTTT.

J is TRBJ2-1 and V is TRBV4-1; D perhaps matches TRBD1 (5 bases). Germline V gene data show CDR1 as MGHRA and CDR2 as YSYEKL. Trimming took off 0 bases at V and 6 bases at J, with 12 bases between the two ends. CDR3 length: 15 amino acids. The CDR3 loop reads CASSQDKIGANEQFF. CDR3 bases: TGCGCCAGCAGCCAAGATAAAATTGGGGCCAATGAGCAGTTCTTC.

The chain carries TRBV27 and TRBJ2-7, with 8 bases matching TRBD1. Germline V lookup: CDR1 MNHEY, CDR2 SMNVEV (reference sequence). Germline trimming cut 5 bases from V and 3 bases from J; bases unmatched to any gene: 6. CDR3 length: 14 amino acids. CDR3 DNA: TGTGCCAGCAGTACCCGGGACAGGATCTACGAGCAGTACTTC. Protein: CASSTRDRIYEQYF.

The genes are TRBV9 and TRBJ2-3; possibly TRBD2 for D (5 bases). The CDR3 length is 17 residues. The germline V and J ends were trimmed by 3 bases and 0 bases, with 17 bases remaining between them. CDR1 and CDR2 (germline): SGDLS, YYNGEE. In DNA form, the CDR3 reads TGTGCCAGCAGCGAACTAGATAGGTACTATAGCACAGATACGCAGTATTTT. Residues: CASSELDRYYSTDTQYF.

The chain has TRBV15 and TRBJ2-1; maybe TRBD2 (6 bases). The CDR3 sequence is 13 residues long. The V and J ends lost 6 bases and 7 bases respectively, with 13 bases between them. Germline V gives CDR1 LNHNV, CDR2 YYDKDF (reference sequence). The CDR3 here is CATRGGVTNEQFF. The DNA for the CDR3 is TGTGCCACCAGAGGCGGGGTCACGAATGAGCAGTTCTTC.

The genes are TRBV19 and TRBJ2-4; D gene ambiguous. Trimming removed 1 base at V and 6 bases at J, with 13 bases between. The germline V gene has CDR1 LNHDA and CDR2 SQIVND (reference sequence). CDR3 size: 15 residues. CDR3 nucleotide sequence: TGTGCCAGTAGTATAGGGAGACGGCAACTAAACATTCAGTACTTC. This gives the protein CASSIGRRQLNIQYF.

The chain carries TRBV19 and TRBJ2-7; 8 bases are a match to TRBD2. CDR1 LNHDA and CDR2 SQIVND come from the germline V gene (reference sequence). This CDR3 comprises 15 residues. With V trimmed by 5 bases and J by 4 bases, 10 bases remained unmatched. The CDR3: CASSAGSGMAYEQYF. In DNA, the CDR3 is TGTGCCAGTAGTGCAGGTAGCGGGATGGCTTACGAGCAGTACTTC.

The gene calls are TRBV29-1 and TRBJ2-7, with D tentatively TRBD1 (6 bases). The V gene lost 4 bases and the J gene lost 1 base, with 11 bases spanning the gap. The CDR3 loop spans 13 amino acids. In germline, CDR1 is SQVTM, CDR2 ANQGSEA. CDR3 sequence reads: CSVAGGQSYEQYF. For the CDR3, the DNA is TGCAGCGTTGCAGGCGGACAGTCCTACGAGCAGTACTTC.

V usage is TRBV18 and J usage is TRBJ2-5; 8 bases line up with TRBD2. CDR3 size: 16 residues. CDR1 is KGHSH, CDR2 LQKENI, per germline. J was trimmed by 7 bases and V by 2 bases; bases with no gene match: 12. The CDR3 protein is CASSPYIGTSDGTQYF. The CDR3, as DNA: TGTGCCAGCTCACCATATATTGGGACTAGTGATGGGACCCAGTACTTC.

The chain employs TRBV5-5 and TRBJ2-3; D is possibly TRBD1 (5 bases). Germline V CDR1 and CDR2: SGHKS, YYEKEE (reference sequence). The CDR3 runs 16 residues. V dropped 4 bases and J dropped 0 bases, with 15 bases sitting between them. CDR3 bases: TGTGCCAGCAGCCTTCGATATGGGGCCAGCACAGATACGCAGTATTTT. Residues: CASSLRYGASTDTQYF.

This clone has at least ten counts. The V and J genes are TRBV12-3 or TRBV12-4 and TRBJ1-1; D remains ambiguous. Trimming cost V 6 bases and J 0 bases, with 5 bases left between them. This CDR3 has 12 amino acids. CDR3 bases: TGTGCCAGCAGACAGCTGAACACTGAAGCTTTCTTT. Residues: CASRQLNTEAFF.

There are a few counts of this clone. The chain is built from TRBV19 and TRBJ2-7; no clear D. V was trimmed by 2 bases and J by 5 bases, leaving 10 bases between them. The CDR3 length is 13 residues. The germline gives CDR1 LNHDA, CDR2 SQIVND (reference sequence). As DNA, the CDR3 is TGTGCCAGTAGTATACGGGTTAAGGACGAGCAGTACTTC. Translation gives CASSIRVKDEQYF. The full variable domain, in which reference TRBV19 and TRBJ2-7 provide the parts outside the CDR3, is DGGITQSPKYLFRKEGQNVTLSCEQNLNHDAMYWYRQDPGQGLRLIYYSQIVNDFQKGDIAEGYSVSREKKESFPLTVTSAQKNPTAFYLCASSIRVKDEQYFGPGTRLTVT.

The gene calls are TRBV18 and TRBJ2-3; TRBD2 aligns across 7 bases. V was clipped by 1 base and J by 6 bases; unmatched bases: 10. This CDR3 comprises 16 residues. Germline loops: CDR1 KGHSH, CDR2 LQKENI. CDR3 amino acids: CASSPLVLAAVDTQYF. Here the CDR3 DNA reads TGTGCCAGCTCACCACTGGTTCTAGCGGCGGTGGATACGCAGTATTTT.

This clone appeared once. The CDR3 bases are TGTGCCAGCAGCCTCAGGCAGGGAATCACCGGGGAGCTGTTTTTT. The encoded protein is CASSLRQGITGELFF. J is TRBJ2-2 and V is TRBV7-3; possible D gene TRBD1, 5 bases. Germline V gives CDR1 SGHTA, CDR2 FQGTGA. V was clipped by 5 bases and J by 4 bases, with 14 bases between them. This CDR3 contains 15 residues. Full variable domain (rest looked up from reference TRBV7-3 and TRBJ2-2): GAGVSQTPSNKVTEKGKYVELRCDPISGHTALYWYRQSLGQGPEFLIYFQGTGAADDSGLPNDRFFAVRPEGSVSTLKIQRTERGDSAVYLCASSLRQGITGELFFGEGSRLTVL.

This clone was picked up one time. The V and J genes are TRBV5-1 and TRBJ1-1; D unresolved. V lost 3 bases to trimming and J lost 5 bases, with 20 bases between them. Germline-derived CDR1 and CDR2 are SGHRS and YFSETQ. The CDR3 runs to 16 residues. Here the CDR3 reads CASSSYGLSGWTEAFF. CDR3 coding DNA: TGCGCCAGCAGCTCGTATGGACTCTCAGGATGGACTGAAGCTTTCTTT.

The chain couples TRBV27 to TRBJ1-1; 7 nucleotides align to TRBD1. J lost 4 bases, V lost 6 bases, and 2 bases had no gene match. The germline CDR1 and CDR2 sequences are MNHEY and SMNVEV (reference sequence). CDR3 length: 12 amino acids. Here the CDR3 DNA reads TGTGCCAGCAGGACAGGGTCCACTGAAGCTTTCTTT. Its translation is CASRTGSTEAFF.

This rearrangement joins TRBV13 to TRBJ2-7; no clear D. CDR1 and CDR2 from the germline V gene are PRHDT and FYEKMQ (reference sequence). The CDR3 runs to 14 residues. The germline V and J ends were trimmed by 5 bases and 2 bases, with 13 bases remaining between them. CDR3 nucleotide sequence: TGTGCCAGCAGCAAAATGGCCAACCCCTACGAGCAGTACTTC. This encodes CASSKMANPYEQYF.

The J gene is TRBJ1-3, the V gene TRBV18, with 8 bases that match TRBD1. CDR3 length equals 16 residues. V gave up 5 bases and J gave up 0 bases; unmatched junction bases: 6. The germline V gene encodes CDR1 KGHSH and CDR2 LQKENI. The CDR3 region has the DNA TGTGCCAGCTCAGCCGGGACAGGAGACTCTGGAAACACCATATATTTT. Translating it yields CASSAGTGDSGNTIYF.

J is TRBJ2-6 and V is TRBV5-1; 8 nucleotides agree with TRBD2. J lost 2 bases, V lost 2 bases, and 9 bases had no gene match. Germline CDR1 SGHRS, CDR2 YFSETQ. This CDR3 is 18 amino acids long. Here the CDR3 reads CASSFLGREGAGANVLTF. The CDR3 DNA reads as TGCGCCAGCAGCTTTTTGGGACGGGAGGGCGCTGGGGCCAACGTCCTGACTTTC.